A single sample is the source of the 25 T cell receptor beta chains below, sequenced in a study of radiation and T cells in renal cell carcinoma. Time point defined: blood 4 weeks post-SBRT, at nephrectomy. The treatment here: 15 Gy SBRT to primary tumor, nephrectomy 4 weeks later. Libraries were prepared by immunoSEQ multiplex PCR; TCRdb keeps only in-frame clonotypes and omits some of them. Here the sample spans tens of thousands of clones, approximately 81% being singletons. Sample: blood, taken from a patient whose treatment included radiotherapy and nephrectomy. Source of these receptors: a man in his fifties or sixties with renal cell carcinoma.

The chain links TRBV29-1 to TRBJ2-7, with 7 bases that match TRBD1. Germline-derived CDR1 and CDR2 are SQVTM and ANQGSEA. The length of the CDR3 is 13 residues. J was trimmed by 9 bases and V by 6 bases; bases with no gene match: 14. CDR3 in amino acids: CSVELTGNFGQYF. The DNA of the CDR3 is TGCAGCGTAGAACTGACAGGGAATTTCGGGCAGTACTTC.

The chain is built from TRBV15 and TRBJ1-5; D not certain. Trimming stripped 0 bases from V and 5 bases from J, with 5 bases between. The CDR3 loop spans 13 amino acids. Germline CDR1 and CDR2: LNHNV and YYDKDF (reference sequence). The CDR3 DNA follows: TGTGCCACCAGCAGAGATGTTGATCAGCCCCAGCATTTT. It is translated as CATSRDVDQPQHF. The whole variable domain, filled in from reference TRBV15 and TRBJ1-5, reads DAMVIQNPRYQVTQFGKPVTLSCSQTLNHNVMYWYQQKSSQAPKLLFHYYDKDFNNEADTPDNFQSRRPNTSFCFLDIRSPGLGDTAMYLCATSRDVDQPQHFGDGTRLSIL.

The chain recombines TRBV5-1 with TRBJ2-2; D might be TRBD1 (5 bases). The germline V gene encodes CDR1 SGHRS and CDR2 YFSETQ. The CDR3 loop spans 16 amino acids. Trimming removed 0 bases at V and 6 bases at J, with 15 bases between. In nucleotides, the CDR3 is TGCGCCAGCAGCTTGGCTGTGGTCTTAGGGGCCGGGGAGCTGTTTTTT. It is translated as CASSLAVVLGAGELFF.

This chain links TRBV4-2 with TRBJ2-1; 9 nucleotides agree with TRBD2. CDR1 is LGHNA and CDR2 is YNFKEQ in the germline V gene. Unmatched junction bases numbered 9, after V lost 6 bases and J lost 6 bases. The CDR3 has 15 amino acids. In DNA, the CDR3 is TGTGCCAGCAGTCCCAAGGGGACTAGCTCCAATGAGCAGTTCTTC. Translated, it gives CASSPKGTSSNEQFF.

CDR3 DNA sequence: TGCGCCAGCAGCTTTACAGGGGATGGAAACACCATATATTTT. Amino acids: CASSFTGDGNTIYF. The rearrangement links TRBV5-1 to TRBJ1-3; 7 bases map to TRBD1. Germline V gives CDR1 SGHRS, CDR2 YFSETQ. With V trimmed by 2 bases and J by 3 bases, 2 bases remained unmatched. There are 14 residues in the CDR3.

The chain uses TRBV7-2 and TRBJ1-6; D is unresolved. Germline V gene lookup returns CDR1 SGHTA and CDR2 FQGNSA. The CDR3 spans 15 residues. Trimming left V 1 base short and J 9 bases short, with 13 bases between. The CDR3 here is CASSLGGGTASPLHF. CDR3 coding DNA: TGTGCCAGCAGCTTAGGAGGCGGTACTGCTTCACCCCTCCACTTT.

The chain has TRBV19 and TRBJ2-1; TRBD2 matches at 7 bases. Germline assignment: CDR1 LNHDA and CDR2 SQIVND (reference sequence). J gave up 7 bases and V 5 bases, and 11 bases lay outside the gene matches. CDR3 size: 15 residues. The DNA of the CDR3 is TGTGCCAGTAGTGTCCTGCGGGGAGGGAGGAATGAGCAGTTCTTC. Translation gives CASSVLRGGRNEQFF.

This rearrangement joins TRBV7-8 to TRBJ2-1; 8 nucleotides line up with TRBD1. The germline V gene encodes CDR1 SGHVS and CDR2 FQNEAQ. This CDR3 is 14 amino acids long. V lost 4 bases and J lost 7; bases outside the gene matches: 6. The CDR3: CASSSTGVENEQFF. In DNA form, the CDR3 reads TGTGCCAGCAGCTCGACAGGGGTTGAGAATGAGCAGTTCTTC.

The V and J genes are TRBV9 and TRBJ1-4; D is ambiguous. Per the germline V gene, CDR1 is SGDLS and CDR2 is YYNGEE. This CDR3 spans 14 amino acids. V was clipped by 0 bases and J by 7 bases, with 10 bases between them. The CDR3: CASSVDPGGEKLFF. DNA for the CDR3: TGTGCCAGCAGCGTAGACCCGGGAGGTGAAAAACTGTTTTTT.

The chain carries TRBV19 and TRBJ1-1; D not resolved. V was clipped by 3 bases and J by 1 base, with 6 bases between them. The CDR3 consists of 13 residues. Germline loops: CDR1 LNHDA, CDR2 SQIVND (reference sequence). In DNA, the CDR3 is TGTGCCAGTAGTATCTGGGAGAACACTGAAGCTTTCTTT. This encodes CASSIWENTEAFF.

Worth noting for this clone: The junction does not match germline at one end; this may be a read error. The J gene is TRBJ1-6, the V gene TRBV27; 8 nucleotides line up with TRBD1. In germline, CDR1 is MNHEY, CDR2 SMNVEV (reference sequence). This CDR3 region has 16 residues. This CDR3 reads CASSLGYRGYSSPLHF. The CDR3 DNA follows: TGTGCCAGCAGTTTAGGGTACAGGGGGTATAGTTCACCCCTCCACTTT.

This clone occurred once. The gene calls are TRBV20-1 and TRBJ2-5; D is unclear. The germline CDR1 and CDR2 sequences are DFQATT and SNEGSKA (reference sequence). Trimming took 7 bases from V and 2 from J, leaving 8 bases between them. CDR3 size: 11 residues. The CDR3 loop is CSVRSQETQYF. Here the CDR3 DNA reads TGCAGTGTTAGGTCTCAAGAGACCCAGTACTTC.

The rearrangement joins TRBV30 to TRBJ2-7, with 9 bases identical to TRBD1. The V gene's germline CDR1 is GTSNPN and CDR2 SVGIG (reference sequence). V dropped 2 bases and J dropped 7; count of bases not matched to a gene: 6. CDR3 length: 13 amino acids. DNA of the CDR3: TGTGCCTGGAGTTTGACAGGGGGACGTGAGCAGTACTTC. Amino acid sequence: CAWSLTGGREQYF.

V and J are TRBV7-9 and TRBJ1-1; 8 bases line up with TRBD1. In germline, CDR1 is SEHNR, CDR2 FQNEAQ (reference sequence). This CDR3 region has 19 residues. The V and J ends lost 1 base and 1 base, in that order; junction bases with no gene match: 14. The chain's CDR3 is CASSLDPIWTGWSNTEAFF. The CDR3 bases are TGTGCCAGCAGCTTAGACCCTATCTGGACAGGGTGGTCGAACACTGAAGCTTTCTTT.

This sequence joins TRBV19 and TRBJ2-1; 10 bases are shared with TRBD2. The CDR3 consists of 13 residues. V trimming: 6 bases; J trimming: 8 bases; junction bases outside the gene matches: 4. From germline, CDR1 is LNHDA and CDR2 SQIVND (reference sequence). The CDR3 nucleotides are TGTGCCAGTAGCCTACTAGCGGGATATGAGCAGTTCTTC. This translates into CASSLLAGYEQFF. The full variable domain, rest sourced from reference TRBV19 and TRBJ2-1, is DGGITQSPKYLFRKEGQNVTLSCEQNLNHDAMYWYRQDPGQGLRLIYYSQIVNDFQKGDIAEGYSVSREKKESFPLTVTSAQKNPTAFYLCASSLLAGYEQFFGPGTRLTVL.

This chain joins TRBV7-9 and TRBJ1-2; 8 bases line up with TRBD1. The length of the CDR3 is 14 residues. The trim removed 4 bases at V and 4 bases at J, leaving 5 bases unmatched. CDR1 SEHNR and CDR2 FQNEAQ come from the germline V gene (reference sequence). CDR3 in amino acids: CASSWGQVSYGYTF. The CDR3 bases are TGTGCCAGCAGCTGGGGACAGGTTTCCTATGGCTACACCTTC.

This chain joins TRBV5-8 and TRBJ1-1, with D unclear. The CDR3 contains 10 residues. The germline CDR1 and CDR2 sequences are SGHTS and YDEGEE. Trimming took off 6 bases at V and 4 bases at J, with 4 bases between the two ends. CDR3 loop: CASIPTEAFF. CDR3 coding DNA: TGTGCCAGCATCCCCACTGAAGCTTTCTTT.

V gene TRBV9 combines with J gene TRBJ1-3; the D gene is possibly TRBD1 (5 bases). This CDR3 comprises 15 residues. V was trimmed by 4 bases and J by 0 bases, leaving 11 bases between them. The germline V gene has CDR1 SGDLS and CDR2 YYNGEE. CDR3 sequence (DNA): TGTGCCAGCAGCCCCCGGGGCTTCTCTGGAAACACCATATATTTT. It is translated as CASSPRGFSGNTIYF.

Regarding this clone: Other DNA sequences in this specimen translate into the identical CDR3. J is TRBJ1-3 and V is TRBV7-9; D gene ambiguous. V dropped 4 bases and J dropped 0 bases, with 4 bases sitting between them. The V gene's germline CDR1 is SEHNR and CDR2 FQNEAQ (reference sequence). This CDR3 region has 13 residues. The CDR3 DNA is TGTGCCAGCAGCTCTAACTCTGGAAACACCATATATTTT. This translates into CASSSNSGNTIYF.

This chain uses TRBV5-4 with TRBJ2-7; D is tentatively TRBD1 or TRBD2 (5 bases each). The CDR3 is made up of 15 amino acids. CDR1 and CDR2 (germline): SGHNT, YYREEE (reference sequence). The V end was cut by 1 base, the J end by 3 bases, with 14 bases between. CDR3 DNA sequence: TGTGCCAGCAGCTTGTATGAGGGGTTACGCTACGAGCAGTACTTC. Translating gives CASSLYEGLRYEQYF.

A single count supports this clone. The rearrangement links TRBV9 to TRBJ2-3; D not resolved. The CDR3 totals 14 residues. The germline V and J ends were trimmed by 4 bases and 5 bases, with 14 bases remaining between them. From germline, CDR1 is SGDLS and CDR2 YYNGEE. The CDR3 loop is CASSPVVVGDTQYF. Here the CDR3 DNA reads TGTGCCAGCAGCCCCGTGGTAGTTGGAGATACGCAGTATTTT.

The chain links TRBV7-8 to TRBJ1-1, with 8 nucleotides matching TRBD1. CDR3 length: 11 amino acids. Germline values: CDR1 SGHVS, CDR2 FQNEAQ. With 11 bases clipped from V and 10 bases from J, the junction kept 9 bases outside the gene matches. The CDR3 region is CAAGGVQIAFF. Here the CDR3 DNA reads TGTGCCGCAGGGGGCGTGCAGATAGCTTTCTTT.

The chain combines TRBV5-1 with TRBJ1-5, with TRBD1 as a possible D gene (5 bases). CDR3 length equals 15 residues. The germline CDR1 and CDR2 sequences are SGHRS and YFSETQ. With 4 bases removed from V and 4 bases from J, the gap between germline ends came to 15 bases. CDR3 DNA: TGCGCCAGCAGCCGTACAGGATCAGCTAATCAGCCCCAGCATTTT. It yields the protein CASSRTGSANQPQHF.

CDR3 loop: CASSLGLNTEAFF. CDR3 DNA: TGCGCCAGCAGCTTGGGACTGAACACTGAAGCTTTCTTT. This chain uses TRBV5-1 with TRBJ1-1; D unresolved. Germline CDR1 reads SGHRS; CDR2 reads YFSETQ. The V end was cut by 0 bases, the J end by 0 bases, with 3 bases between. This CDR3 spans 13 amino acids.

V usage is TRBV7-2 and J usage is TRBJ2-2, with D tentatively TRBD2 (5 bases). Germline values: CDR1 SGHTA, CDR2 FQGNSA. This CDR3 is built from 15 residues. Trimming left V 1 base short and J 3 bases short, with 9 bases between. The CDR3 reads CASSLGPGYTGELFF. DNA of the CDR3: TGTGCCAGCAGCTTAGGCCCGGGGTACACCGGGGAGCTGTTTTTT.